These T cell receptor beta chains were read from a single sample in a study of cytomegalovirus exposure and HLA in healthy donors. Here immunoSEQ multiplex PCR was the method, and the copy in TCRdb shows in-frame clones only, minus some. Of about 150,000 clones listed, about 75% are singletons. Source material: PBMCs. Receptors originate from a woman aged 25-40 years in good health and CMV-seronegative. Each CDR3 is given with its conserved first and last residue. D genes are given only for firm matches. A clone size is listed for some rows: how often the clone was seen (once, few, many), or a class if it is expanded.

size	D	V	length	J	DNA	CDR3
NA	NA	TRBV9	15	TRBJ1-2	TGTGCCAGCAGCGCCTGGTCAGGGACTAACTATGGCTACACCTTC	CASSAWSGTNYGYTF
NA	TRBD1	TRBV28	14	TRBJ2-7	TGTGCCAGCAGTCACCGGGACAGGGACTACGAGCAGTACTTC	CASSHRDRDYEQYF
NA	NA	TRBV2	15	TRBJ2-7	TGTGCCAGCCGGAGGGGGGGGACCAGCTCCTACGAGCAGTACTTC	CASRRGGTSSYEQYF
NA	NA	TRBV9	15	TRBJ2-3	TGTGCCAGCAGCGTAGATAGTGGGGGCCCGGATACGCAGTATTTT	CASSVDSGGPDTQYF
NA	NA	TRBV10-3	15	TRBJ2-5	TGTGCCATCAGTGATAAAGGGGCAGCCCAAGAGACCCAGTACTTC	CAISDKGAAQETQYF
NA	TRBD1	TRBV30	15	TRBJ1-1	TGTGCCTGGAGTAGAATCGGACAGGTGAACACTGAAGCTTTCTTT	CAWSRIGQVNTEAFF
NA	NA	TRBV6-1	13	TRBJ1-1	TGTGCCACTTCCAGGGGCGAACGAACTGAAGCTTTCTTT	CATSRGERTEAFF
NA	NA	TRBV11-3	13	TRBJ1-2	TGTGCCAGCAGCTTAGGTAACAGGGATGGCTACACCTTC	CASSLGNRDGYTF
NA	NA	TRBV6-1	14	TRBJ1-3	TGTGCCAGCAGTGAACAGGGGACTGGAAACACCATATATTTT	CASSEQGTGNTIYF
NA	NA	TRBV5-1	14	TRBJ1-4	TGCGCCAGCACCACAGGGTCAACTAATGAAAAACTGTTTTTT	CASTTGSTNEKLFF
NA	NA	TRBV7-2	15	TRBJ1-4	TGTGCCAGCAGCCCGGTTGGTTTGGCTAATGAAAAACTGTTTTTT	CASSPVGLANEKLFF
few	NA	TRBV11-2	12	TRBJ1-1	TGTGCCAGCAGCTTGGCGCGGCTTGGAGCTTTCTTT	CASSLARLGAFF